Sequencing of this TCR beta chain was carried out in a study of long-term antiretroviral therapy in people with HIV. Study results and caveats: Dominating the repertoire at all time points were the clones that expanded before ART. Samples were collected from 2004 to 2017 under possibly less effective ART regimens. After ART, diversity increased yet remained lower than transplant donor controls. Whereas controls had wider CDR3 length ranges, HIV repertoires had narrower ones.

With regard to this clone: Its antigen is undetermined.

A v3.0 immunoSEQ assay was performed at survey level. Profiling relied on immunoSEQ multiplex PCR, and the TCRdb table lists in-frame clones only, not all of them. This table has tens of thousands of clones, about 96% appearing once. V was pared by 5 bases and J by 3 bases, with 4 bases of the junction left unmatched. The V gene's germline CDR1 is SGHVS and CDR2 FNYEAQ. The CDR3 has 13 amino acids. The V and J genes are TRBV7-6 and TRBJ2-7; TRBD2 matches at 7 bases. The receptor's source is a man under 40 with HIV. The material sequenced was unsorted PBMCs, taken around 6 years after starting antiretroviral therapy. In DNA, the CDR3 is TGTGCCAGCAGCCTACCGGGGGGCTACGAGCAGTACTTC. As protein: CASSLPGGYEQYF.